Listed here are 22 T cell receptor beta chains from one sample, sequenced in a study of blood T cell repertoires in COVID-19 (TCRdb year 2020). Library method: the immunoSEQ multiplex PCR assay. As stored in TCRdb, this immuneACCESS dataset retains in-frame rearrangements with V and J assigned. A fraction of the clones does not appear; measured against another copy, unresolved V genes explain less than half of the discrepancy, and the remainder lacks a known reason. Present in this sample are around 360,000 clones, about 90% of which were seen just once. The top ten clones comprise 1.5% to 2.5% of the sample. Sequencing used PBMCs or T cells enriched from blood (not recorded which). Receptor source: a man aged 40-50 years in a cohort exposed to, infected with or recovered from COVID-19 (not recorded which).

This chain joins TRBV7-2 and TRBJ2-1; 10 nucleotides align to TRBD2. Germline values: CDR1 SGHTA, CDR2 FQGNSA. The CDR3 length is 16 residues. Losses at the gene ends were 0 bases for V and 7 bases for J; bases not matched to a gene: 6. The DNA of the CDR3 is TGTGCCAGCAGCTTAGCGGCGGCTAGCGGGAGAAATGAGCAGTTCTTC. As protein: CASSLAAASGRNEQFF.

This chain links TRBV2 with TRBJ1-4, with D possibly being TRBD1 (5 bases). This CDR3 contains 12 residues. V was clipped by 8 bases and J by 5 bases, with 9 bases between them. From germline, CDR1 is SNHLY and CDR2 FYNNEI. CDR3 coding DNA: TGTGCCAGCGGGGACTTGAATGAAAAACTGTTTTTT. Translated, it gives CASGDLNEKLFF.

The genes are TRBV9 and TRBJ2-1; D unresolved. Trimming stripped 0 bases from V and 8 bases from J, with 9 bases between. The CDR3 spans 13 residues. Germline V gene lookup returns CDR1 SGDLS and CDR2 YYNGEE. The CDR3 DNA is TGTGCCAGCAGCGTAGGGAAACGGGATGAGCAGTTCTTC. This translates into CASSVGKRDEQFF.

The chain employs TRBV7-9 and TRBJ1-6, with a tentative D call TRBD1 (5 bases). Germline V gene sequence: CDR1 SEHNR, CDR2 FQNEAQ (reference sequence). The V end was cut by 8 bases, the J end by 4 bases, with 18 bases between. The CDR3 consists of 16 residues. DNA for the CDR3: TGTGCCAGCCAATCCGACAGTCCCTTTTATAATTCACCCCTCCACTTT. This sequence encodes CASQSDSPFYNSPLHF.

This clone was seen only a few times. This sequence joins TRBV20-1 and TRBJ1-2; D is unresolved. CDR3 size: 11 residues. Germline V lookup: CDR1 DFQATT, CDR2 SNEGSKA (reference sequence). V was shortened by 0 bases and J by 7 bases, with 6 bases between the two germline ends. DNA for the CDR3: TGCAGTGCTAGAGATCTTATTGGCTACACCTTC. It encodes CSARDLIGYTF.

The genes are TRBV5-1 and TRBJ2-2; 14 nucleotides align to TRBD2. Germline trimming cut 3 bases from V and 5 bases from J; bases unmatched to any gene: 9. Germline-derived CDR1 and CDR2 are SGHRS and YFSETQ. The CDR3 length is 18 residues. The CDR3 DNA follows: TGCGCCAGCAGCTCGGGGGGACTAGCGGGAGTTCGGACCGGGGAGCTGTTTTTT. Translating it yields CASSSGGLAGVRTGELFF.

The sample holds a few counts of this clone. The chain employs TRBV7-3 and TRBJ2-2; maybe TRBD2 (5 bases). CDR1 SGHTA and CDR2 FQGTGA come from the germline V gene. The CDR3 runs 15 residues. Trimming shortened V by 3 bases and J by 5 bases, and 13 bases separated the two germline ends. CDR3 loop: CASSLRDLRTGELFF. The CDR3 DNA is TGTGCCAGCAGCTTGAGGGATTTGAGGACCGGGGAGCTGTTTTTT.

The V and J genes are TRBV5-5 and TRBJ1-6; 10 bases line up with TRBD1. Germline assignment: CDR1 SGHKS and CDR2 YYEKEE (reference sequence). The trim removed 4 bases at V and 4 bases at J, leaving 14 bases unmatched. This CDR3 is 19 amino acids long. The CDR3 loop is CASSPEMTGGNRYNSPLHF. CDR3 bases: TGTGCCAGCAGCCCAGAGATGACAGGGGGCAACCGTTATAATTCACCCCTCCACTTT.

This chain joins TRBV6-5 and TRBJ2-7; the D gene is possibly TRBD1 (5 bases). Trimming took 7 bases from V and 2 from J, leaving 12 bases between them. Germline V gene lookup returns CDR1 MNHEY and CDR2 SVGAGI. The CDR3 length is 13 residues. The CDR3 here is CASIRVNTYEQYF. CDR3 nucleotide sequence: TGTGCCAGCATCAGGGTTAACACCTACGAGCAGTACTTC.

V is TRBV2 and J is TRBJ2-7; TRBD2 matches at 13 bases. The germline CDR1 and CDR2 sequences are SNHLY and FYNNEI. CDR3 length: 13 residues. Trimming took 10 bases from V and 5 from J; bases not matched to a gene: 5. CDR3 bases: TGTGCCACCGGGACTAGCGGGGCCCACGAGCAGTACTTC. It yields the protein CATGTSGAHEQYF.

This rearrangement joins TRBV5-1 to TRBJ1-2; 7 bases are a match to TRBD1. The CDR3 length is 14 residues. V was pared by 0 bases and J by 8 bases, with 7 bases of the junction left unmatched. Germline-derived CDR1 and CDR2 are SGHRS and YFSETQ. The CDR3 nucleotides read TGCGCCAGCAGCTTGGGGCAGGGGGGTAAGGGCTACACCTTC. Protein: CASSLGQGGKGYTF.

There are a few counts of this clone. The chain is built from TRBV5-6 and TRBJ2-7, with TRBD1 as a possible D gene (6 bases). The length of the CDR3 is 14 residues. Germline V CDR1 and CDR2: SGHDT, YYEEEE. Trimming took off 0 bases at V and 2 bases at J, with 9 bases between the two ends. DNA of the CDR3: TGTGCCAGCAGCTTGGGTGGGGACACCTACGAGCAGTACTTC. It codes for CASSLGGDTYEQYF.

This chain joins TRBV11-2 and TRBJ1-1; 10 bases are shared with TRBD1. V lost 1 base, J lost 4 bases, and 3 bases stayed unmatched. This CDR3 comprises 15 residues. CDR1 and CDR2 from the germline V gene are SGHAT and FQNNGV. CDR3 sequence (DNA): TGTGCCAGCAGCTTAGCTGGGACAGGGGTCACTGAAGCTTTCTTT. Translating it yields CASSLAGTGVTEAFF.

The rearrangement links TRBV6-4 to TRBJ2-2; tentatively, D is TRBD1 (6 bases). The CDR3 is 14 amino acids. V lost 2 bases to trimming and J lost 8 bases, with 12 bases between them. Germline CDR1 MRHNA, CDR2 SNTAGT. The CDR3 reads CASSDETGPGELFF. CDR3 DNA sequence: TGTGCCAGCAGTGACGAAACAGGGCCGGGGGAGCTGTTTTTT.

V and J are TRBV10-2 and TRBJ2-7; a possible D gene is TRBD1 (6 bases). The CDR3 length is 14 residues. Germline V lookup: CDR1 WSHSY, CDR2 SAAADI. Trimming removed 8 bases from V and 0 bases from J, with 14 bases in between. The CDR3 here is CASSRQANSYEQYF. In DNA form, the CDR3 reads TGCGCCAGCTCGCGACAGGCCAACTCCTACGAGCAGTACTTC.

CDR3 amino acids: CASRWTGVSSEQYF. The CDR3 nucleotides are TGTGCCAGCAGATGGACAGGGGTTTCTAGCGAGCAGTACTTC. The rearrangement uses TRBV27 and TRBJ2-7; 9 bases match TRBD1. Germline values: CDR1 MNHEY, CDR2 SMNVEV (reference sequence). J lost 6 bases, V lost 6 bases, and 9 bases had no gene match. The CDR3 length is 14 residues.

The sample holds one count of this clone. V usage is TRBV2 and J usage is TRBJ2-4; 7 positions agree with TRBD1. Trimming removed 4 bases from V and 0 bases from J; junction bases left unmatched: 9. The CDR3 loop spans 17 amino acids. Germline loops: CDR1 SNHLY, CDR2 FYNNEI. The CDR3 sequence: CASSGIQGSLAKNIQYF. CDR3 DNA sequence: TGTGCCAGCAGTGGGATACAGGGGTCTCTAGCCAAAAACATTCAGTACTTC.

This chain links TRBV28 with TRBJ1-1; D is ambiguous. The germline CDR1 and CDR2 sequences are MDHEN and SYDVKM. V was trimmed by 2 bases and J by 11 bases, leaving 15 bases between them. This CDR3 is built from 13 residues. The CDR3 nucleotides are TGTGCCAGCAGTTTAAGGAGCCCGACCGAGGCTTTCTTT. Translating gives CASSLRSPTEAFF.

The chain recombines TRBV30 with TRBJ2-1; D unresolved. The V end lost 2 bases, the J end lost 4 bases, and 12 bases lay between the germline ends. Germline loops: CDR1 GTSNPN, CDR2 SVGIG (reference sequence). The length of the CDR3 is 14 residues. In DNA form, the CDR3 reads TGTGCCTGGAGTACTGGCGGAGCGTACAATGAGCAGTTCTTC. The encoded protein is CAWSTGGAYNEQFF.

The V call is TRBV6-5, the J call TRBJ2-7, with D tentatively TRBD1 (6 bases). CDR1 is MNHEY, CDR2 SVGAGI, per germline. This CDR3 has 14 amino acids. The V gene lost 5 bases and the J gene lost 1 base, with 12 bases spanning the gap. The CDR3 DNA follows: TGTGCCAGCAGTCGACAGGTCCCGTCCTACGAGCAGTACTTC. Its protein is CASSRQVPSYEQYF.

In this sample, this clone turned up once. The V gene is TRBV2, the J gene TRBJ1-5, with D possibly matching TRBD1 (6 bases). CDR1 is SNHLY, CDR2 FYNNEI, per germline. Deletions cut 7 bases from V and 11 bases from J, with 24 bases between. This CDR3 contains 15 residues. The DNA for the CDR3 is TGTGCCAGCACGTTACAGGGTATTGGGAAGGAGGCCCAGCATTTT. It specifies CASTLQGIGKEAQHF. Based on the CDR3 plus reference TRBV2 and TRBJ1-5, the full variable domain is EPEVTQTPSHQVTQMGQEVILRCVPISNHLYFYWYRQILGQKVEFLVSFYNNEISEKSEIFDDQFSVERPDGSNFTLKIRSTKLEDSAMYFCASTLQGIGKEAQHFGDGTRLSIL.

This rearrangement joins TRBV7-8 to TRBJ1-2; 9 bases line up with TRBD1. Per the germline V gene, CDR1 is SGHVS and CDR2 is FQNEAQ. The CDR3 length is 16 residues. J was trimmed by 4 bases and V by 0 bases; bases with no gene match: 6. The CDR3 reads CASSLASGTGSYGYTF. The CDR3 DNA follows: TGTGCCAGCAGCTTAGCGTCAGGGACAGGGAGCTATGGCTACACCTTC.